This T cell receptor beta chain was identified in a study of neurological immune-mediated disorders (dated by TCRdb to the late 2010s). Study-level background: Among the approximately 34 multiple sclerosis patients, relapsing-remitting MS was present in roughly 30 and secondary progressive MS was present in 3. The study compared peripheral blood TCR-beta repertoires of HTLV-I-associated myelopathy (HAM/TSP) patients, multiple sclerosis patients and healthy controls using UMI-based sequencing. Longitudinal samples, technical triplicates and paired sorted CD4+ and CD8+ T-cell subsets, alongside PBMC samples, were included among the approximately 110 TCR-beta libraries. The cohort included 60 to 70 subjects: some 14 with HAM/TSP, about 34 with multiple sclerosis, and around 20 healthy controls. General findings and caveats noted by the study authors: TCR clonal expansion was greatest in HAM/TSP patients and smallest in MS patients, who ranked below even healthy controls. No identical CDR3 amino acid sequences were shared among expanded clones across subjects, suggesting private TCR-beta repertoires in all groups. Phylogenetic analysis grouped repertoires from 18 of 34 MS patients into a cluster of related CDR3 sequences, suggesting a possible repertoire-level signature. The MS cluster showed no association with clinical or MRI features, and the authors stated that larger cohorts are needed.

In this sample, this clonotype turned up a few times. It has no known antigen specificity. Per-nucleotide qualities are absent, and no much larger clonotype sits a single base away. For the unsorted PBMC libraries, 2 million PBMCs were stored in RNAlater at -80 degrees C until RNA extraction and were used to generate the libraries. The multiple sclerosis patients were enrolled in a US clinical protocol that evaluated disease progression with magnetic resonance imaging. Peripheral blood underwent Ficoll-Hypaque density gradient centrifugation to isolate PBMCs, which were then cryopreserved in liquid nitrogen. cDNA was synthesized by template-switch 5'RACE using a primer with a 10-nucleotide random unique molecular identifier that tagged each TCR transcript. Every sequencing run covered 15-18 subjects and yielded more than 160 million TCR-beta sequences. The RNeasy kit was used for extraction of total RNA. The KAPA Real-time Library Amplification kit was used to amplify TCR-beta VDJ regions with primers for the TCR constant region and the 5'RACE anchor. Sample indexes and Illumina adaptors were added in a first PCR, and a second PCR then increased library yield. The roughly 650 bp TCR product was size-selected on a 2% E-gel SizeSelection system after Ampure bead purification. Before pooling, libraries had their quality checked on a Bioanalyzer, their concentration measured with Qubit, and their quantity determined with the Kapa Library Quantification kit. An Illumina HiSeq 2500 sequenced the libraries paired-end 2 x 150 bp. To increase sequence diversity, roughly 24-31% phiX was spiked into each library pool. Per the authors' processing: The quality-filtered reads were processed with the UMI-based MiGEC pipeline, whose error correction step removed more than 80% of the raw TCR sequences. IMGT germline references were used for alignment of VDJ genes, and clonotypes were defined by a unique CDR3 amino acid sequence together with V-J genes. Clonal expansion, Shannon diversity and CDR3 relatedness (CalcPairwiseDistances, ClusterSamples) were evaluated with VDJtools, and phylogenetic trees were built with CLCbio workbench. Clones with at least 8 unique UMIs were defined as expanded, with this threshold being based on coefficient-of-variation modelling across technical triplicates. TCRdb took the public reads, trimmed them with fastp at Q25, ran MiXCR for clone calling and kept in-frame beta chains. Every CDR3 protein is listed once, alongside the most common genes and DNA of its rows. These V and J calls derive from TCRdb rather than the authors' analysis. This sample is represented by about 66,000 distinct CDR3 sequences; 3.5% to 5.5% of them were singletons. Together, the top ten hold 6.5% to 7.5% of the sample.

The CDR3 runs 14 residues from the cysteine to the phenylalanine. The read is trimmed to its CDR3 DNA, 42 bases read in frame from base 1. Trimming costs V 5 bases and J 5 bases, and their ends lie 15 bases apart. The material sequenced was PBMCs. This receptor was taken from a young man with multiple sclerosis. The rearrangement joined TRBV12-3 or TRBV12-4 to TRBJ1-1, with a tentative D gene TRBD1 over 6 matching bases. This receptor has the CDR3 CASSPRRGQTEAFF. The DNA sequence is TGTGCCAGCAGTCCGAGGCGGGGGCAGACTGAAGCTTTCTTT.